The 28 T cell receptor beta chains listed next were all sequenced from one sample in a study of a mutant IDH1 vaccine in newly diagnosed glioma. Profiling relied on immunoSEQ multiplex PCR, and the TCRdb table lists in-frame clones only, not all of them. This sample has under 65,000 clones, with approximately 80% found just once. The sample's time point: baseline, week 1 (first vaccination visit). The treatment: pre-vaccination baseline after standard-of-care therapy. The starting material was PBMCs, obtained from a glioma patient treated with radiotherapy, temozolomide or both. The receptors come from a man between 18 and 35 years old with glioma.

The chain recombines TRBV10-3 with TRBJ1-3; 9 nucleotides match TRBD1. This CDR3 contains 19 residues. Germline CDR1 and CDR2: ENHRY and SYGVKD. The trim removed 3 bases at V and 1 base at J, leaving 13 bases unmatched. CDR3 bases: TGTGCCATCAGTGAACCGGGACAGGGACTCGCGGGTTCTGGAAACACCATATATTTT. This encodes CAISEPGQGLAGSGNTIYF.

J is TRBJ1-1 and V is TRBV9, with D hard to call. The CDR3 is 16 amino acids. Germline-derived CDR1 and CDR2 are SGDLS and YYNGEE. The V end was cut by 0 bases, the J end by 6 bases, with 18 bases between. The CDR3 DNA sequence: TGTGCCAGCAGCGTAGCCGGAGCGGGAGGGCGGTCTGAAGCTTTCTTT. This sequence encodes CASSVAGAGGRSEAFF.

The chain links TRBV6-5 to TRBJ1-1; a weak D match, TRBD1 (6 bases). The CDR3 contains 14 residues. Germline V gives CDR1 MNHEY, CDR2 SVGAGI. V was trimmed by 6 bases and J by 1 base, leaving 12 bases between them. This chain's CDR3 is CASSPRGGNTEAFF. The CDR3 region has the DNA TGTGCCAGCAGCCCCAGGGGAGGGAACACTGAAGCTTTCTTT.

The rearrangement uses TRBV4-3 and TRBJ2-4; D is ambiguous. The CDR3 has 15 residues. Germline V gene data show CDR1 as LGHNA and CDR2 as YSLEER. V was pared by 0 bases and J by 7 bases, with 13 bases between. Here the CDR3 DNA reads TGCGCCAGCAGCCAAGATCAAGGGTTCGGGAACATTCAGTACTTC. It yields the protein CASSQDQGFGNIQYF.

This rearrangement joins TRBV5-1 to TRBJ2-3, with 9 bases fitting TRBD2. CDR3 length: 16 amino acids. Trimming at V came to 0 bases and at J to 1 base, leaving 3 bases not matched to a gene. Germline V lookup: CDR1 SGHRS, CDR2 YFSETQ. CDR3: CASSLVAGGGTDTQYF. The CDR3, as DNA: TGCGCCAGCAGCTTGGTTGCGGGGGGGGGCACAGATACGCAGTATTTT.

This chain connects TRBV30 to TRBJ2-2; possible D gene TRBD2, 5 bases. Germline V gives CDR1 GTSNPN, CDR2 SVGIG (reference sequence). Trimming cost V 6 bases and J 5 bases, with 16 bases left between them. This CDR3 spans 14 amino acids. CDR3 nucleotide sequence: TGTGCCTGCGGACCCGGTGGAGGAACCGGGGAGCTGTTTTTT. Protein: CACGPGGGTGELFF.

The chain couples TRBV7-9 to TRBJ2-1; 9 nucleotides match TRBD2. This CDR3 region has 16 residues. After removal of 2 bases from V and 4 bases from J, the junction contained 6 bases not matched to a gene. CDR1 and CDR2 (germline): SEHNR, FQNEAQ (reference sequence). CDR3 sequence reads: CASSLMGAGGYNEQFF. The DNA for the CDR3 is TGTGCCAGCAGCTTAATGGGAGCGGGGGGATACAATGAGCAGTTCTTC.

V gene TRBV4-2 combines with J gene TRBJ1-1; the D gene is possibly TRBD1 (6 bases). V shed 0 bases and J shed 8 bases, with 13 bases lying between them. Germline-derived CDR1 and CDR2 are LGHNA and YNFKEQ. The CDR3 spans 14 residues. This CDR3 reads CASSQDMTGWEAFF. In nucleotides, the CDR3 is TGTGCCAGCAGCCAAGATATGACAGGATGGGAAGCTTTCTTT.

The CDR3 DNA sequence: TGCGCCAGCAGCCAAGATTTGGCCGGGGCCAACGTCCTGACTTTC. Protein product: CASSQDLAGANVLTF. This chain connects TRBV4-3 to TRBJ2-6; D unclear. This CDR3 has 15 residues. Deletions cut 0 bases from V and 4 bases from J, with 7 bases between. Looked up from germline, CDR1 is LGHNA and CDR2 is YSLEER.

The rearrangement links TRBV19 to TRBJ1-5, with a weak D call TRBD1 (6 bases). The CDR3 length is 16 residues. Germline assignment: CDR1 LNHDA and CDR2 SQIVND (reference sequence). V gave up 1 base and J gave up 3 bases, with 13 bases separating them. CDR3 nucleotides: TGTGCCAGTAGTATAGTTTGGACAGAGTACAATCAGCCCCAGCATTTT. Translation gives CASSIVWTEYNQPQHF.

The J gene is TRBJ1-2, the V gene TRBV6-6, with D perhaps matching TRBD1 (5 bases). The ends were cut back, 2 bases at V and 8 bases at J, with 15 bases in the middle. The germline V gene has CDR1 MNHNY and CDR2 SVGAGI (reference sequence). CDR3 length: 14 residues. The CDR3 loop is CASSYVGQGRGYTF. The DNA of the CDR3 is TGTGCCAGCAGTTACGTCGGGCAGGGTAGGGGCTACACCTTC.

This clone was seen once. J is TRBJ2-1 and V is TRBV11-2; 10 bases match TRBD2. Looked up from germline, CDR1 is SGHAT and CDR2 is FQNNGV. V was clipped by 4 bases and J by 1 base; unmatched bases: 1. The CDR3 spans 15 residues. The CDR3 DNA follows: TGTGCCAGCAGCTGGACTAGCGGATCCTACAATGAGCAGTTCTTC. Protein sequence: CASSWTSGSYNEQFF. Filled out from reference TRBV11-2 and TRBJ2-1, the complete variable domain reads EAGVAQSPRYKIIEKRQSVAFWCNPISGHATLYWYQQILGQGPKLLIQFQNNGVVDDSQLPKDRFSAERLKGVDSTLKIQPAKLEDSAVYLCASSWTSGSYNEQFFGPGTRLTVL.

On this clone: The sample contains more than one DNA sequence encoding this CDR3. CDR3 in amino acids: CAISSGLAANTGELFF. In DNA, the CDR3 is TGTGCCATCAGCTCCGGACTAGCGGCGAACACCGGGGAGCTGTTTTTT. The chain combines TRBV10-3 with TRBJ2-2, with 10 positions matching TRBD2. The length of the CDR3 is 16 residues. In germline, CDR1 is ENHRY, CDR2 SYGVKD. V lost 6 bases and J lost 0; bases outside the gene matches: 4.

This clone was counted only a few times. The chain joins TRBV7-9 to TRBJ1-6; D is unclear. Germline loops: CDR1 SEHNR, CDR2 FQNEAQ (reference sequence). The CDR3 totals 14 residues. Trimming stripped 5 bases from V and 7 bases from J, with 12 bases between. In DNA form, the CDR3 reads TGTGCCAGCAGCCTCCCCATCCCAAATTCACCCCTCCACTTT. It is translated as CASSLPIPNSPLHF. Combining the CDR3 with reference TRBV7-9 and TRBJ1-6 gives the whole variable domain DTGVSQNPRHKITKRGQNVTFRCDPISEHNRLYWYRQTLGQGPEFLTYFQNEAQLEKSRLLSDRFSAERPKGSFSTLEIQRTEQGDSAMYLCASSLPIPNSPLHFGNGTRLTVT.

This clone was detected ten times or more. This chain uses TRBV15 with TRBJ1-2, with TRBD1 as a possible D gene (5 bases). The CDR3 runs 15 residues. V was trimmed by 6 bases and J by 4 bases, leaving 18 bases between them. Germline CDR1 LNHNV, CDR2 YYDKDF (reference sequence). CDR3 sequence: CATSSRGGPSYGYTF. The CDR3 DNA sequence: TGTGCCACCAGTAGTCGGGGCGGCCCGTCCTATGGCTACACCTTC.

This clone was detected only a few times. The rearrangement uses TRBV6-1 and TRBJ2-7; 7 nucleotides line up with TRBD1. This CDR3 has 15 residues. Per germline, CDR1 MNHNS and CDR2 SASEGT. Unmatched junction bases numbered 4, after V lost 1 base and J lost 1 base. In DNA form, the CDR3 reads TGTGCCAGCAGTGAAGAAGGGGGCGGTTCCTACGAGCAGTACTTC. This sequence encodes CASSEEGGGSYEQYF.

The table lists this clone with a few counts. The rearrangement links TRBV4-2 to TRBJ2-6; no clear D. The CDR3 contains 16 residues. The germline V gene encodes CDR1 LGHNA and CDR2 YNFKEQ. Between the trimmed V and J ends, which lost 2 bases and 0 bases, there was a span of 8 bases. The CDR3 bases are TGTGCCAGCAGCCAAAACTACAACTCTGGGGCCAACGTCCTGACTTTC. It encodes CASSQNYNSGANVLTF.

This clone was counted only a few times. The chain carries TRBV5-1 and TRBJ1-2; the D gene is possibly TRBD1 (5 bases). The CDR3 covers 15 residues. Germline V gene sequence: CDR1 SGHRS, CDR2 YFSETQ. V was pared by 4 bases and J by 8 bases, with 21 bases between. This chain's CDR3 is CASSEGPGTASGYTF. CDR3 nucleotide sequence: TGCGCCAGCAGCGAAGGCCCAGGGACGGCGTCGGGCTACACCTTC.

This chain uses TRBV4-3 with TRBJ2-2, with TRBD2 matching 13 bases. The V segment lost 4 bases and the J segment 6 bases; nucleotides outside the gene matches: 5. In germline, CDR1 is LGHNA, CDR2 YSLEER. This CDR3 is 16 amino acids long. CDR3: CASSRRLAGGPGELFF. As DNA, the CDR3 is TGCGCCAGCAGCCGACGACTAGCGGGGGGACCCGGGGAGCTGTTTTTT.

The V and J genes are TRBV18 and TRBJ1-2, with TRBD1 as a possible D gene (5 bases). The CDR3 is made up of 14 amino acids. The germline V and J ends were trimmed by 1 base and 2 bases, with 8 bases remaining between them. The germline gives CDR1 KGHSH, CDR2 LQKENI. DNA of the CDR3: TGTGCCAGCTCACCACAGGGGTCGAACTATGGCTACACCTTC. Encoded protein: CASSPQGSNYGYTF. Full variable domain (remainder filled in from reference TRBV18 and TRBJ1-2): NAGVMQNPRHLVRRRGQEARLRCSPMKGHSHVYWYRQLPEEGLKFMVYLQKENIIDESGMPKERFSAEFPKEGPSILRIQQVVRGDSAAYFCASSPQGSNYGYTFGSGTRLTVV.

The gene calls are TRBV2 and TRBJ2-7, with D possibly matching TRBD1 (5 bases). V lost 2 bases, J lost 6 bases, and 17 bases lay in between. This CDR3 region has 15 residues. CDR1 and CDR2 from the germline V gene are SNHLY and FYNNEI. CDR3 loop: CASSEFGSRVGEQYF. The DNA of the CDR3 is TGTGCCAGCAGTGAATTTGGTTCCAGGGTGGGCGAGCAGTACTTC.

This clone is a singleton in its sample. The junction and the germline gene differ at one end; a read error may be behind it. The V gene is TRBV4-1, the J gene TRBJ1-4; perhaps TRBD1 as D (6 bases). Germline V CDR1 and CDR2: MGHRA, YSYEKL. The CDR3 spans 16 residues. The CDR3 region has the DNA TGCGCCAGCAGCCAAGAAGAAGGCCAGGGGTTCCAAAAGCTGTTTTTT. It yields the protein CASSQEEGQGFQKLFF.

The chain uses TRBV10-3 and TRBJ2-7; D gene ambiguous. Looked up from germline, CDR1 is ENHRY and CDR2 is SYGVKD. Trimming took off 2 bases at V and 3 bases at J, with 11 bases between the two ends. The CDR3 contains 14 residues. The CDR3 sequence is CAISEPMDGYEQYF. CDR3 coding DNA: TGTGCCATCAGTGAGCCTATGGACGGCTACGAGCAGTACTTC.

This clone was counted between two and nine times. The CDR3, as DNA: TGTGCCAGTAGTGGCCCAGGGGGCTTGAACACTGAAGCTTTCTTT. Translating it yields CASSGPGGLNTEAFF. The chain links TRBV19 to TRBJ1-1; 8 bases fit TRBD1. The junction had 5 bases not matched to a gene; V was cut back by 5 bases and J by 0 bases. Germline V lookup: CDR1 LNHDA, CDR2 SQIVND (reference sequence). The CDR3 consists of 15 residues.

Ten or more counts support this clone. The genes are TRBV19 and TRBJ2-7; no firm D call. The V and J ends lost 3 bases and 2 bases respectively, with 11 bases between them. CDR3 length equals 14 residues. Germline V lookup: CDR1 LNHDA, CDR2 SQIVND (reference sequence). The CDR3 loop is CASSMGGKTYEQYF. The CDR3 region has the DNA TGTGCCAGTAGTATGGGTGGGAAGACCTACGAGCAGTACTTC. Full variable domain (missing parts from reference TRBV19 and TRBJ2-7): DGGITQSPKYLFRKEGQNVTLSCEQNLNHDAMYWYRQDPGQGLRLIYYSQIVNDFQKGDIAEGYSVSREKKESFPLTVTSAQKNPTAFYLCASSMGGKTYEQYFGPGTRLTVT.

The chain has TRBV27 and TRBJ1-2; no clear D. CDR3 length equals 13 residues. V was cut by 3 bases and J by 2 bases, with 7 bases left in between. The germline V gene encodes CDR1 MNHEY and CDR2 SMNVEV (reference sequence). CDR3 region: CASSLRANYGYTF. The CDR3 bases are TGTGCCAGCAGTTTGCGGGCGAACTATGGCTACACCTTC.

The CDR3 spells CAWRDPGQGFDGYTF. In DNA, the CDR3 is TGTGCCTGGAGGGATCCGGGACAGGGGTTCGATGGCTACACCTTC. The chain is built from TRBV30 and TRBJ1-2; 10 nucleotides line up with TRBD1. Germline loops: CDR1 GTSNPN, CDR2 SVGIG (reference sequence). This CDR3 region has 15 residues. The V segment lost 3 bases and the J segment 6 bases; nucleotides outside the gene matches: 10.

V gene TRBV6-6 combines with J gene TRBJ1-1; a possible D gene is TRBD1 (6 bases). The CDR3 is 15 amino acids. CDR1 MNHNY and CDR2 SVGAGI come from the germline V gene (reference sequence). The ends were cut back, 0 bases at V and 6 bases at J, with 14 bases in the middle. The CDR3 region is CASSYSSPGAAEAFF. The CDR3, as DNA: TGTGCCAGCAGTTACTCGAGCCCGGGGGCGGCTGAAGCTTTCTTT.